The source of this T cell receptor beta chain is a study of blood T cell repertoires in COVID-19. Overall study: The United States, Italy and Spain were the sources of the acute and convalescent COVID-19 samples. The cDNA or gDNA used as material had been derived from T cells, B-cell-depleted T cells, or PBMCs.

Germline loops: CDR1 LNHDA, CDR2 SQIVND (reference sequence). The CDR3 consists of 11 residues. The V end lost 9 bases, the J end lost 5 bases, and 10 bases lay between the germline ends. In the original analysis: Amplification with reference gene primers provided the estimates of nucleated cell counts. Profiled with immunoSEQ multiplex PCR; TCRdb holds only in-frame clones, not every one. V and J calls and clone size follow that table, whereas D and trimming were derived from the DNA. The sample lists some 280,000 clones; about 82% were seen once. The TCR comes from a woman between 50 and 59 years old with active or convalescent COVID-19. Sequenced input: peripheral blood. V gene TRBV19 combines with J gene TRBJ1-2; no firm D call. Here the CDR3 reads CASRSLYGYTF. The CDR3, as DNA: TGTGCCAGCCGGAGTTTATATGGCTACACCTTC.